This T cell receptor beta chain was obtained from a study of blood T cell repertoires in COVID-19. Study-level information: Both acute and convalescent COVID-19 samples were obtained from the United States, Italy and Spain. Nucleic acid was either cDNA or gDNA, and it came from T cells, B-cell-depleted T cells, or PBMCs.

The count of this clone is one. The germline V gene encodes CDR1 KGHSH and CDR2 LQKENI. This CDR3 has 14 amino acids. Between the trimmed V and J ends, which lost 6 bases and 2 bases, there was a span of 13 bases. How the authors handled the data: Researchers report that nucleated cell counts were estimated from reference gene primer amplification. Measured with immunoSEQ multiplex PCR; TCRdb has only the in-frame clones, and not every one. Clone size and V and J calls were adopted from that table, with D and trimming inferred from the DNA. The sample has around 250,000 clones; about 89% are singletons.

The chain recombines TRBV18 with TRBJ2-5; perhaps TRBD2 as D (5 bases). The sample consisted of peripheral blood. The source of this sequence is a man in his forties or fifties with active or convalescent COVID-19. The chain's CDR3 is CASSQRPGQETQYF. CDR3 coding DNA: TGTGCCAGCTCCCAAAGACCGGGACAAGAGACCCAGTACTTC.